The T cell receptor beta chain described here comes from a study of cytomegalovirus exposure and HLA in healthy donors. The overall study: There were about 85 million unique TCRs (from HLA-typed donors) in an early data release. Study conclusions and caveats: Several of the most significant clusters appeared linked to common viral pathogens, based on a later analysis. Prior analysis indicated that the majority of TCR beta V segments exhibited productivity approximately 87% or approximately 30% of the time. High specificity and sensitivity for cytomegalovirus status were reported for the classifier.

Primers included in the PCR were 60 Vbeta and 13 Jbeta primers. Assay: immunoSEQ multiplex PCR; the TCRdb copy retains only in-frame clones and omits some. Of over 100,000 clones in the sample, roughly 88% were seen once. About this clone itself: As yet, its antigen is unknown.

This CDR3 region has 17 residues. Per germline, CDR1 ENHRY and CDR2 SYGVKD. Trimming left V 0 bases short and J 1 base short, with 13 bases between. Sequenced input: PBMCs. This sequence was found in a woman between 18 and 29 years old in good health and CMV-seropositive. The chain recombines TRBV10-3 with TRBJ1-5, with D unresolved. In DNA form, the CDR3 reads TGTGCCATCAGTGAGTCGACTCCGGGTTCGAGCAATCAGCCCCAGCATTTT. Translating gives CAISESTPGSSNQPQHF.